The clone carrying this T cell receptor (beta chain) came up a few times. The data derive from a study of vaccination and CD4 T cells after COVID-19. Across the study: Post-vaccine sample collection happened at a median of approximately 79 days after dose two, ranging 14 to 241.

TCRdb independently ran MiXCR on the PCR reads; one entry per CDR3 protein. Counted here are 31,000 or so distinct CDR3 sequences, almost 50% occurring once; the ten biggest clones make up 5.8%. The CDR3 is made up of 15 amino acids. CDR1 and CDR2 (germline): SGHTA, FQGNSA. The V end was cut by 0 bases, the J end by 2 bases, with 8 bases between. This sample's time point: late sampling 161 to 241 days after vaccination in three convalescent patients. The chain combines TRBV7-2 with TRBJ2-1; D gene uncertain. This clonotype was sampled from a human donor who had recovered from COVID-19. The sequencing used CD4+ T cells from blood, collected about 7 months after SARS-CoV-2 vaccination. CDR3 DNA sequence: TGTGCCAGCAGCTTAGCCCCCCGGACCTACAATGAGCAGTTCTTC. Translation: CASSLAPRTYNEQFF.